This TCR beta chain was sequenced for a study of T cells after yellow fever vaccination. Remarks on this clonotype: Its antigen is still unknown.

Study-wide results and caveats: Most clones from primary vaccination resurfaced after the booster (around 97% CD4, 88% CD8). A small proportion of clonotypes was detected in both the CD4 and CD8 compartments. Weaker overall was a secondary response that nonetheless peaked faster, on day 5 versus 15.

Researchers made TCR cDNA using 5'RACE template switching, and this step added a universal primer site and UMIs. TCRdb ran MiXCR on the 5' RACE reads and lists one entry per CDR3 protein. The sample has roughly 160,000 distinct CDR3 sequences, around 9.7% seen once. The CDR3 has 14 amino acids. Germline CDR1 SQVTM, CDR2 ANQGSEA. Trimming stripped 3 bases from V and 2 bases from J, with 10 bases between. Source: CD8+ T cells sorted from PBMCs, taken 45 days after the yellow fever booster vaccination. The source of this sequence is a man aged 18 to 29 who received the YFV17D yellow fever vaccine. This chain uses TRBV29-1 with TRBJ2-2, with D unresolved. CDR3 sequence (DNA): TGCAGCGTTGACGCGGTCGGTAACACCGGGGAGCTGTTTTTT. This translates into CSVDAVGNTGELFF.